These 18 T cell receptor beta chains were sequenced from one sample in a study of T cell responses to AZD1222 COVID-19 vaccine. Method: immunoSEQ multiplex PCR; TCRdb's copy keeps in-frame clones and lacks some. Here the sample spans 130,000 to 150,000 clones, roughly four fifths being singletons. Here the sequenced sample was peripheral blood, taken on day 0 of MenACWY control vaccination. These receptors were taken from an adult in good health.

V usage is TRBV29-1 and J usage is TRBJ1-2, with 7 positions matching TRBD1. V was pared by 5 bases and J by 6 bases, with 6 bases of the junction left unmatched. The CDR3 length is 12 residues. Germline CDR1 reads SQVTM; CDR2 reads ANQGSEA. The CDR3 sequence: CSVTTGFDGYTF. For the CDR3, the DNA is TGCAGCGTTACGACAGGGTTCGATGGCTACACCTTC.

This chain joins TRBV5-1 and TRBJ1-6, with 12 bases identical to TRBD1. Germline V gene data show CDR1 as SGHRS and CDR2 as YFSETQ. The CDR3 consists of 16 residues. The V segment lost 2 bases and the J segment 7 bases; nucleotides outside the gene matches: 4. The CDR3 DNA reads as TGCGCCAGCAGCTTTGGGACAGGGGGCGCGAATTCACCCCTCCACTTT. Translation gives CASSFGTGGANSPLHF.

The CDR3 DNA reads TGTGCCAGCAGCTTCGGGACAGGAGGCTACACCTTC. Translation: CASSFGTGGYTF. The V and J genes are TRBV11-2 and TRBJ1-2, with 8 nucleotides matching TRBD1. The CDR3 is made up of 12 amino acids. The junction had 2 bases not matched to a gene; V was cut back by 3 bases and J by 8 bases. Germline CDR1 is SGHAT and CDR2 is FQNNGV.

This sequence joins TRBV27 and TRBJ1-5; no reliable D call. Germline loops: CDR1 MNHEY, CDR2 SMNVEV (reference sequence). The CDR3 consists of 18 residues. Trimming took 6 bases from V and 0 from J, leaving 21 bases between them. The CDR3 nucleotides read TGTGCCAGCAGCCCAAGGGATTCGGACTTGTTTAGCAATCAGCCCCAGCATTTT. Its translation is CASSPRDSDLFSNQPQHF.

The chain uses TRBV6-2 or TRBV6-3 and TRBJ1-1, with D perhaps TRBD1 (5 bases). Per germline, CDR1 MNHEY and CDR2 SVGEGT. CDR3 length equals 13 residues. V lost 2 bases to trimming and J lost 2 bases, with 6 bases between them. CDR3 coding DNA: TGTGCCAGCAGTTACCGGGACAACACTGAAGCTTTCTTT. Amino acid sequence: CASSYRDNTEAFF.

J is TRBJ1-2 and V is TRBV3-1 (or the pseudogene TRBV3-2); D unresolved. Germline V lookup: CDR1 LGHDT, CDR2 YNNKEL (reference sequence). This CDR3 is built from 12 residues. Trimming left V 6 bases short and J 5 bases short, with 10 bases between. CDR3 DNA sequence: TGTGCCAGCAGTCTAGGAGTTTATGGCTACACCTTC. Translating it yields CASSLGVYGYTF.

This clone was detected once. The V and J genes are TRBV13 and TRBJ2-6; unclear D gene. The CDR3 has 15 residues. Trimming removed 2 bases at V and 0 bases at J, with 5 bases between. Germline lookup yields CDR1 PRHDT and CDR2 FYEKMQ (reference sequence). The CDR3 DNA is TGTGCCAGCAGCTTATCCGGCTCTGGGGCCAACGTCCTGACTTTC. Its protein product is CASSLSGSGANVLTF.

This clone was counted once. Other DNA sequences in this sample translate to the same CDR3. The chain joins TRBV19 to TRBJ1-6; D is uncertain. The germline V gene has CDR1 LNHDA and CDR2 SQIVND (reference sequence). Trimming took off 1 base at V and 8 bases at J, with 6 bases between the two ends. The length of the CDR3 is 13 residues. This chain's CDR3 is CASSIGKDSPLHF. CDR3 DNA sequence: TGTGCCAGTAGTATAGGTAAAGATTCACCCCTCCACTTT.

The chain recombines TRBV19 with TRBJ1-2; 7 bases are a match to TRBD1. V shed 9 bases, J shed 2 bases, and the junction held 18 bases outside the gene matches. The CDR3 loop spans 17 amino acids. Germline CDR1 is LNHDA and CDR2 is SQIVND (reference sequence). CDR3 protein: CARAFTRDRSFNYGYTF. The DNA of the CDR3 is TGTGCCAGGGCATTTACTCGGGACAGATCTTTCAACTATGGCTACACCTTC.

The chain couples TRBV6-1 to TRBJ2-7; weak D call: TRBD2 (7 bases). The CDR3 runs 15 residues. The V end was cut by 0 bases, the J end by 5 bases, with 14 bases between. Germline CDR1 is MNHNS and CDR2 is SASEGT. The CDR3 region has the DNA TGTGCCAGCAGTGAAGCGAGAGGGGGGGCCCACGAGCAGTACTTC. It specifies CASSEARGGAHEQYF.

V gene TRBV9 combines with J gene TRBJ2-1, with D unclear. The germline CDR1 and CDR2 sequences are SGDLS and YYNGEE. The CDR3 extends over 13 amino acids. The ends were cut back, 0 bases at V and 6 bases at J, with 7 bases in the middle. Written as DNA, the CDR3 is TGTGCCAGCAGCGTAGGAGGTGGCAATGAGCAGTTCTTC. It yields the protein CASSVGGGNEQFF.

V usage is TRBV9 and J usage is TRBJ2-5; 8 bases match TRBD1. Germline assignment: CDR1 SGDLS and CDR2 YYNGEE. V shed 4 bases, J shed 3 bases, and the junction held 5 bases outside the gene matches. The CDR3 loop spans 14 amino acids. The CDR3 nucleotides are TGTGCCAGCAGCCCTCAGGGACAGGAAGAGACCCAGTACTTC. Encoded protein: CASSPQGQEETQYF.

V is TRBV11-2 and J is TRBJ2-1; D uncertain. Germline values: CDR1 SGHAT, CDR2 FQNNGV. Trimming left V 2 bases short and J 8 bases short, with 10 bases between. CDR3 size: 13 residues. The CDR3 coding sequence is TGTGCCAGCAGCTTAACCCGTCAAGATGAGCAGTTCTTC. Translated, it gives CASSLTRQDEQFF.

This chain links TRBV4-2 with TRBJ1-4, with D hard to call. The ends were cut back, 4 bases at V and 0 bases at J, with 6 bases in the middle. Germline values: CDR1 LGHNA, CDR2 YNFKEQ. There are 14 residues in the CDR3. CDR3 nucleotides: TGTGCCAGCAGCCCCACCTCAACTAATGAAAAACTGTTTTTT. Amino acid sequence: CASSPTSTNEKLFF.

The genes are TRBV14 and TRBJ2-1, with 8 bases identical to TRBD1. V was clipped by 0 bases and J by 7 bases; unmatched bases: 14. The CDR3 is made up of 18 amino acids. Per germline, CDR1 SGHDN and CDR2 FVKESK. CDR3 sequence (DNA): TGTGCCAGCAGCCAAGATTACTACCAGGGGGCCCATAGGAATGAGCAGTTCTTC. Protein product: CASSQDYYQGAHRNEQFF.

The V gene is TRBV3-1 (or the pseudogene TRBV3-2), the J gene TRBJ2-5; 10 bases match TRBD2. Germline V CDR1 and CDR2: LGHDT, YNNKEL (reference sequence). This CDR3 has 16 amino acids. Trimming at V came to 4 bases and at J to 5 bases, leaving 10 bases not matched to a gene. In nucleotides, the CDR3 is TGTGCCAGCAGCCGGGGAATAGCGGGGGGCCTGGAGACCCAGTACTTC. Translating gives CASSRGIAGGLETQYF.

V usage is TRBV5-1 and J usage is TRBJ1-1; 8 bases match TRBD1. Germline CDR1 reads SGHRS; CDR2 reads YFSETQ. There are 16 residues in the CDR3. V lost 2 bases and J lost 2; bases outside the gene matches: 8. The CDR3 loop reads CASSFMSGQVNTEAFF. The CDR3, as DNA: TGCGCCAGCAGCTTCATGTCGGGACAGGTCAACACTGAAGCTTTCTTT.

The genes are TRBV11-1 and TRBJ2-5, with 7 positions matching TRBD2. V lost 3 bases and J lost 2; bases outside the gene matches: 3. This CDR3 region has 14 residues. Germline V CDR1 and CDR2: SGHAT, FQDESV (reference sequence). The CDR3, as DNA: TGTGCCAGCAGCTTGGGGACTACTCAAGAGACCCAGTACTTC. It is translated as CASSLGTTQETQYF.